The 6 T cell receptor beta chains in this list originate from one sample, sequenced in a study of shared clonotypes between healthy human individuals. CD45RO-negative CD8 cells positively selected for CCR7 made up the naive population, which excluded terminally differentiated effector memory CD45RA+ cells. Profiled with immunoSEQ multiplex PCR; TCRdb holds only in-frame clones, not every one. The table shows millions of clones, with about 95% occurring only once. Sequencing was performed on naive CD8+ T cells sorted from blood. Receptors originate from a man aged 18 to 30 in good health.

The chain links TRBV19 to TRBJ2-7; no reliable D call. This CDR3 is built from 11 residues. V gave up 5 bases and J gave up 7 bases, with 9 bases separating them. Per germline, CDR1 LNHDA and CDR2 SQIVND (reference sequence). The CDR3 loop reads CASSPGWEQYF. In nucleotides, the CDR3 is TGTGCCAGTAGTCCTGGCTGGGAGCAGTACTTC.

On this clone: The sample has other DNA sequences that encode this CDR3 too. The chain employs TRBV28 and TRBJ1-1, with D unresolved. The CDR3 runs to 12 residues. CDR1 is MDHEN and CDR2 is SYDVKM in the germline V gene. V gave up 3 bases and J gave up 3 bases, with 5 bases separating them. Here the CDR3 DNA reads TGTGCCAGCAGTTTCCCGGACACTGAAGCTTTCTTT. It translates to CASSFPDTEAFF.

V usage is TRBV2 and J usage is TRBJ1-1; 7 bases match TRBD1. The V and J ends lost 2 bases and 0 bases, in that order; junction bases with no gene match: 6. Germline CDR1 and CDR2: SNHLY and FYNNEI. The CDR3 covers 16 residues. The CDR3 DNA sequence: TGTGCCAGCAGTGAACTGACAGGGAGCATGAACACTGAAGCTTTCTTT. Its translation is CASSELTGSMNTEAFF.

CDR3 region: CASTTGEETQYF. Here the CDR3 DNA reads TGTGCCAGCACTACAGGGGAGGAGACCCAGTACTTC. The chain has TRBV6-5 and TRBJ2-5; 7 bases are a match to TRBD1. The CDR3 runs to 12 residues. Trimming took 7 bases from V and 5 from J; bases not matched to a gene: 4. Germline CDR1 reads MNHEY; CDR2 reads SVGAGI.

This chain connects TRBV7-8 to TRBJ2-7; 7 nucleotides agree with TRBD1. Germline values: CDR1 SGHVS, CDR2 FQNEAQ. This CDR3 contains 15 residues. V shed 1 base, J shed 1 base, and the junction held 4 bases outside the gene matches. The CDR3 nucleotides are TGTGCCAGCAGCTTAGGGGGGACAGTTTCCTACGAGCAGTACTTC. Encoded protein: CASSLGGTVSYEQYF.

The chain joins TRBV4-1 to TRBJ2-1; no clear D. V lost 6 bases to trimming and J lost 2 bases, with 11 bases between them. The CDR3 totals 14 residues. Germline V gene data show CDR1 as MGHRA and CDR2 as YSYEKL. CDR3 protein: CASRGSDPYNEQFF. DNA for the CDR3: TGCGCCAGCAGGGGCTCGGACCCCTACAATGAGCAGTTCTTC.